The 10 T cell receptor beta chains below were found in one sample sequenced in a study of response to subunit inactivated influenza vaccine. TCRdb recomputed calls from the RT-PCR reads with MiXCR, one row per CDR3 protein. In the table there are some 500,000 distinct CDR3 sequences, about 15% of which are singletons. The source was CD4+ T cells sorted from PBMCs, collected approximately 25 months after vaccination. All receptors derive from a man between 50 and 75 years old who received an inactivated influenza vaccine.

The chain carries TRBV12-3 or TRBV12-4 and TRBJ2-5; TRBD2 matches at 7 bases. The CDR3 totals 17 residues. Trimming removed 3 bases from V and 4 bases from J; junction bases left unmatched: 14. The CDR3 region has the DNA TGTGCCAGCAGTTTGGGTAGTGCGGGGACGGGAGGAGAGACCCAGTACTTC. Protein product: CASSLGSAGTGGETQYF.

This clonotype has more than one count but fewer than ten. The chain has TRBV2 and TRBJ2-7; 7 positions agree with TRBD2. Germline assignment: CDR1 SNHLY and CDR2 FYNNEI. This CDR3 contains 14 residues. V gave up 9 bases and J gave up 5 bases; unmatched junction bases: 13. CDR3 sequence: CASRAGRSRNEQYF. In nucleotides, the CDR3 is TGTGCCAGTAGAGCGGGGCGGAGCAGGAACGAGCAGTACTTC.

This sequence joins TRBV29-1 and TRBJ2-3, with D possibly being TRBD2 (5 bases). The CDR3 is made up of 14 amino acids. Germline CDR1 and CDR2: SQVTM and ANQGSEA. Trimming stripped 8 bases from V and 4 bases from J, with 19 bases between. In DNA, the CDR3 is TGCAGCCCTAGGCGGGCTAGCTACGCAGATACGCAGTATTTT. Translated: CSPRRASYADTQYF.

V gene TRBV12-3 or TRBV12-4 combines with J gene TRBJ1-2; D possibly corresponds to TRBD1 (5 bases). The CDR3 contains 14 residues. V lost 5 bases and J lost 7, with 17 bases in between. CDR3 in amino acids: CASSPTGGYAGYTF. The CDR3 DNA reads TGTGCCAGCAGTCCTACAGGAGGGTATGCTGGCTACACCTTC.

The rearrangement links TRBV28 to TRBJ2-7; 14 positions agree with TRBD2. Trimming at V came to 5 bases and at J to 3 bases, leaving 3 bases not matched to a gene. Per germline, CDR1 MDHEN and CDR2 SYDVKM. The CDR3 totals 15 residues. The CDR3: CASSRTSGGFYEQYF. Written as DNA, the CDR3 is TGTGCCAGCAGTAGGACTAGCGGGGGGTTCTACGAGCAGTACTTC.

The sample holds a few counts of this clonotype. V and J are TRBV15 and TRBJ1-5; D not resolved. V was shortened by 3 bases and J by 1 base, with 7 bases between the two germline ends. From germline, CDR1 is LNHNV and CDR2 YYDKDF (reference sequence). CDR3 length: 14 residues. The CDR3 DNA sequence: TGTGCCACCAGCAGGACACCAAGCAATCAGCCCCAGCATTTT. It specifies CATSRTPSNQPQHF.

This clonotype has more than one count but fewer than ten. The rearrangement uses TRBV7-9 and TRBJ2-2; D remains ambiguous. CDR1 is SEHNR and CDR2 is FQNEAQ in the germline V gene (reference sequence). Trimming cost V 3 bases and J 6 bases, with 14 bases left between them. This CDR3 has 15 residues. The CDR3 coding sequence is TGTGCCAGCAGCTTTTTTGGCAGAATCGCCGGGGAGCTGTTTTTT. Its translation: CASSFFGRIAGELFF.

This clonotype was detected a few times. The V call is TRBV3-1, the J call TRBJ2-2, with D possibly matching TRBD2 (6 bases). The V and J ends lost 3 bases and 1 base respectively, with 9 bases between them. The CDR3 has 15 residues. Germline V gene lookup returns CDR1 LGHDT and CDR2 YNNKEL (reference sequence). CDR3 in amino acids: CASSHLGLNTGELFF. Written as DNA, the CDR3 is TGTGCCAGCAGCCACCTGGGACTGAACACCGGGGAGCTGTTTTTT.

J is TRBJ1-3 and V is TRBV6-1; TRBD1 might be the D (6 bases). Germline V gene lookup returns CDR1 MNHNS and CDR2 SASEGT. Trimming took 6 bases from V and 4 from J, leaving 16 bases between them. The CDR3 is 15 residues long. The CDR3 nucleotides read TGTGCCAGCAGGCCTAATAACAGGGCCGGAAACACCATATATTTT. Its translation: CASRPNNRAGNTIYF.

This clonotype turned up a few times. This rearrangement joins TRBV3-1 to TRBJ2-7; 7 positions match TRBD1. V shed 6 bases and J 3 bases; nucleotides not matched to a gene: 11. The CDR3 spans 15 residues. Germline CDR1 and CDR2: LGHDT and YNNKEL (reference sequence). In DNA form, the CDR3 reads TGTGCCAGCAGAAAAGGGACAGCTCAAAACTACGAGCAGTACTTC. Translated, it gives CASRKGTAQNYEQYF.